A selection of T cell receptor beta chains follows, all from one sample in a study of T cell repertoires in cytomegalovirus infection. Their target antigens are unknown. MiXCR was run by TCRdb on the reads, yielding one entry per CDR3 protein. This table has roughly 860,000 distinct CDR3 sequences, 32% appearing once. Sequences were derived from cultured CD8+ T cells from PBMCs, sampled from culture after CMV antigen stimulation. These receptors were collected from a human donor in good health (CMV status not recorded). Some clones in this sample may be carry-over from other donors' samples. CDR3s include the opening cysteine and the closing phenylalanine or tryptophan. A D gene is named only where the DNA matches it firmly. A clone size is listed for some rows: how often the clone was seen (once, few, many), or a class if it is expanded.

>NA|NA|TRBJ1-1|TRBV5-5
CASSFGPSNTEAFF
TGTGCCAGCAGCTTCGGGCCATCCAACACTGAAGCTTTCTTT
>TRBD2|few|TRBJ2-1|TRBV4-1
CASSQVSGTDSGGRWNEQFF
TGCGCCAGCAGCCAAGTCTCAGGCACCGATAGCGGGGGGAGGTGGAATGAGCAGTTCTTC
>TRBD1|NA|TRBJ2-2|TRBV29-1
CSVEPRDRGAGELFF
TGCAGCGTTGAACCCCGGGACAGGGGAGCCGGGGAGCTGTTTTTT
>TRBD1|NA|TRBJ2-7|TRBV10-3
CAISDGTGNEQYF
TGTGCCATCAGTGATGGGACAGGGAACGAGCAGTACTTC
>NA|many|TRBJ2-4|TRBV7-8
CASSSSDGAKNIQYF
TGTGCCAGCAGCAGTTCGGACGGAGCCAAAAACATTCAGTACTTC
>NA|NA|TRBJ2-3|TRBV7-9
CASSSGLYSSTDTQYF
TGTGCCAGCAGCTCCGGACTATACTCTAGCACAGATACGCAGTATTTT
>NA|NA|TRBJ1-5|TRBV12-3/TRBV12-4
CASSLEGSWPQHF
TGTGCCAGCAGTTTGGAAGGTTCGTGGCCCCAGCATTTT
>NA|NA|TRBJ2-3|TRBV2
CASSEAGAPDTQYF
TGTGCCAGCAGCGAGGCAGGGGCCCCAGATACGCAGTATTTT
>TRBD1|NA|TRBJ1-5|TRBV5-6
CASSFKGASNQPQHF
TGTGCCAGCAGCTTCAAGGGGGCTAGCAATCAGCCCCAGCATTTT
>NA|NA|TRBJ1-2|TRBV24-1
CATSDSTVSYGYTF
TGTGCCACCAGTGATTCGACAGTTAGCTATGGCTACACCTTC
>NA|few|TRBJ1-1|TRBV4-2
CASSQEGVTEAFF
TGTGCCAGCAGCCAAGAGGGAGTCACTGAAGCTTTCTTT
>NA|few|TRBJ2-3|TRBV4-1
CASSQGTALPDTDTQYF
TGCGCCAGCAGCCAAGGGACAGCCCTCCCTGACACAGATACGCAGTATTTT
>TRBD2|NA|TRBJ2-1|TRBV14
CASSTKFATSGLTGQFF
TGTGCCAGCAGCACTAAATTCGCCACTAGCGGCCTTACCGGGCAGTTCTTC
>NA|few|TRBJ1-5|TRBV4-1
CASSQQINQPQHF
TGCGCCAGCAGCCAACAGATTAATCAGCCCCAGCATTTT